The 25 T cell receptor beta chains listed next were all sequenced from one sample in a study of shared clonotypes between healthy human individuals. The repertoire was sequenced with immunoSEQ multiplex PCR; TCRdb's copy has only in-frame clones and lacks some. The table shows some 1.4 million clones, with roughly 96% occurring only once. The specimen sequenced was naive CD4+ T cells sorted from blood. As for subset: CD45RA+ positively selected. These receptors were obtained from a man aged 25 to 45 in good health.

This rearrangement joins TRBV5-1 to TRBJ1-1; D perhaps matches TRBD1 (5 bases). The V gene lost 0 bases and the J gene lost 11 bases, with 17 bases spanning the gap. The germline gives CDR1 SGHRS, CDR2 YFSETQ. The CDR3 totals 14 residues. CDR3: CASSLGDSGTQAFF. The DNA for the CDR3 is TGCGCCAGCAGCTTGGGGGATTCCGGGACTCAGGCTTTCTTT.

This clone was seen only once. The chain combines TRBV27 with TRBJ1-5; 7 bases map to TRBD1. The V and J ends lost 4 bases and 0 bases, in that order; junction bases with no gene match: 3. CDR3 size: 15 residues. Germline V lookup: CDR1 MNHEY, CDR2 SMNVEV (reference sequence). The CDR3 nucleotides are TGTGCCAGCAGTTCTAACAGGGGTAGCAATCAGCCCCAGCATTTT. Protein: CASSSNRGSNQPQHF.

The chain links TRBV6-5 to TRBJ1-1, with D possibly being TRBD1 (5 bases). Per germline, CDR1 MNHEY and CDR2 SVGAGI. This CDR3 is 15 amino acids long. Trimming took 2 bases from V and 1 from J, leaving 11 bases between them. CDR3 amino acids: CASSYAGQGNTEAFF. The CDR3 bases are TGTGCCAGCAGTTACGCCGGGCAGGGGAACACTGAAGCTTTCTTT.

The chain is built from TRBV27 and TRBJ2-7; the D gene is possibly TRBD2 (5 bases). V was cut by 5 bases and J by 1 base, with 9 bases left in between. The CDR3 sequence is 13 residues long. Germline V CDR1 and CDR2: MNHEY, SMNVEV (reference sequence). CDR3 nucleotide sequence: TGTGCCAGCAGTGATGGACTTTCCTACGAGCAGTACTTC. The encoded protein is CASSDGLSYEQYF.

The V and J genes are TRBV28 and TRBJ2-1; 8 nucleotides align to TRBD1. Germline CDR1 is MDHEN and CDR2 is SYDVKM. The V gene end was trimmed by 4 bases and the J gene end by 4 bases; junction bases not matched to a gene: 6. This CDR3 comprises 15 residues. The CDR3 DNA reads TGTGCCAGCAGTTATTCGGACAGGGATTACAATGAGCAGTTCTTC. Translation gives CASSYSDRDYNEQFF. Combining the CDR3 with reference TRBV28 and TRBJ2-1 gives the whole variable domain DVKVTQSSRYLVKRTGEKVFLECVQDMDHENMFWYRQDPGLGLRLIYFSYDVKMKEKGDIPEGYSVSREKKERFSLILESASTNQTSMYLCASSYSDRDYNEQFFGPGTRLTVL.

This clone was found once. V usage is TRBV15 and J usage is TRBJ2-7; D is ambiguous. The V gene's germline CDR1 is LNHNV and CDR2 YYDKDF (reference sequence). V lost 0 bases and J lost 6, with 12 bases in between. The CDR3 loop spans 14 amino acids. The CDR3, as DNA: TGTGCCACCAGCAGAGATCCGGTCTCGACCGAGCAGTACTTC. Protein product: CATSRDPVSTEQYF. Full variable domain (missing parts from reference TRBV15 and TRBJ2-7): DAMVIQNPRYQVTQFGKPVTLSCSQTLNHNVMYWYQQKSSQAPKLLFHYYDKDFNNEADTPDNFQSRRPNTSFCFLDIRSPGLGDTAMYLCATSRDPVSTEQYFGPGTRLTVT.

V gene TRBV18 combines with J gene TRBJ2-7; possibly TRBD1 or TRBD2 for D (5 bases each). With 6 bases removed from V and 4 bases from J, the gap between germline ends came to 19 bases. The CDR3 covers 15 residues. Germline CDR1 is KGHSH and CDR2 is LQKENI. The chain's CDR3 is CASSPGLNALYEQYF. For the CDR3, the DNA is TGTGCCAGCTCCCCGGGGCTCAATGCGTTGTACGAGCAGTACTTC.

A note on this clone: Other DNA sequences from this sample encode an identical CDR3 as well. This chain joins TRBV9 and TRBJ2-7; the match to TRBD2 covers 11 bases. J lost 4 bases, V lost 3 bases, and 3 bases had no gene match. Germline V gene data show CDR1 as SGDLS and CDR2 as YYNGEE. CDR3 size: 14 residues. The CDR3 reads CASSATSGSYEQYF. For the CDR3, the DNA is TGTGCCAGCAGCGCAACTAGCGGGAGTTACGAGCAGTACTTC.

The DNA of the CDR3 is TGTGCCAGCAGCCAAGAGCAGGGGTTGGGCACAGATACGCAGTATTTT. This sequence encodes CASSQEQGLGTDTQYF. The chain has TRBV14 and TRBJ2-3; weak D call: TRBD1 (6 bases). The germline V gene encodes CDR1 SGHDN and CDR2 FVKESK. The V gene lost 0 bases and the J gene lost 1 base, with 11 bases spanning the gap. The CDR3 is made up of 16 amino acids.

CDR3 in DNA: TGTGCCAGCAGTTTCCAAGACCCCGGGTTCTACGAGCAGTACTTC. Its protein is CASSFQDPGFYEQYF. The chain combines TRBV6-5 with TRBJ2-7, with D unresolved. CDR1 is MNHEY, CDR2 SVGAGI, per germline. The CDR3 covers 15 residues. Trimming pared 4 bases from V and 3 bases from J, leaving 16 bases between.

The chain has TRBV7-2 and TRBJ2-3; D remains unclear. The length of the CDR3 is 16 residues. Germline V lookup: CDR1 SGHTA, CDR2 FQGNSA. The V end was cut by 0 bases, the J end by 0 bases, with 10 bases between. The DNA for the CDR3 is TGTGCCAGCAGCTTAGCGGCACCGCCCAGCACAGATACGCAGTATTTT. It specifies CASSLAAPPSTDTQYF. Supplemented by reference TRBV7-2 and TRBJ2-3, the full variable domain reads GAGVSQSPSNKVTEKGKDVELRCDPISGHTALYWYRQSLGQGLEFLIYFQGNSAPDKSGLPSDRFSAERTGGSVSTLTIQRTQQEDSAVYLCASSLAAPPSTDTQYFGPGTRLTVL.

This clone appeared a few times. The chain recombines TRBV5-4 with TRBJ2-2; TRBD1 aligns across 9 bases. With 4 bases clipped from V and 3 bases from J, the junction kept 1 base outside the gene matches. Germline V gene sequence: CDR1 SGHNT, CDR2 YYREEE (reference sequence). The CDR3 is 14 amino acids. In DNA form, the CDR3 reads TGTGCCAGCAGCCGGACAGGGGACACCGGGGAGCTGTTTTTT. This translates into CASSRTGDTGELFF.

The chain couples TRBV7-3 to TRBJ2-1; D is perhaps TRBD2 (5 bases). Germline V gene data show CDR1 as SGHTA and CDR2 as FQGTGA. The CDR3 totals 15 residues. V lost 0 bases to trimming and J lost 1 base, with 7 bases between them. CDR3 coding DNA: TGTGCCAGCAGCTTAACTAGCGTGTCCTACAATGAGCAGTTCTTC. Translating gives CASSLTSVSYNEQFF.

The rearrangement links TRBV5-4 to TRBJ2-3; the D is unclear. Trimming shortened V by 4 bases and J by 3 bases, and 6 bases separated the two germline ends. CDR1 and CDR2 (germline): SGHNT, YYREEE (reference sequence). CDR3 size: 12 residues. The CDR3 region is CASSPHTDTQYF. CDR3 nucleotide sequence: TGTGCCAGCAGCCCCCATACAGATACGCAGTATTTT. The whole variable domain, remainder taken from reference TRBV5-4 and TRBJ2-3, is ETGVTQSPTHLIKTRGQQVTLRCSSQSGHNTVSWYQQALGQGPQFIFQYYREEENGRGNFPPRFSGLQFPNYSSELNVNALELDDSALYLCASSPHTDTQYFGPGTRLTVL.

V usage is TRBV23-1 and J usage is TRBJ2-7; D remains unclear. TRBV23-1 is an ORF, and what it does is uncertain. The V end lost 3 bases, the J end lost 6 bases, and 9 bases lay between the germline ends. This CDR3 is 12 amino acids long. Here the CDR3 DNA reads TGCGCCAGCAGTCAGCCGGGCATCGAGCAGTACTTC. This gives the protein CASSQPGIEQYF.

This chain joins TRBV18 and TRBJ2-7; no firm D call. Trimming left V 3 bases short and J 0 bases short, with 12 bases between. The CDR3 is 15 amino acids. Germline V lookup: CDR1 KGHSH, CDR2 LQKENI. CDR3 loop: CASSPSDKSSYEQYF. The CDR3, as DNA: TGTGCCAGCTCACCCTCGGATAAAAGCTCCTACGAGCAGTACTTC.

The rearrangement links TRBV14 to TRBJ2-7, with 7 bases aligning to TRBD1. Trimming cost V 2 bases and J 0 bases; bases outside gene matches: 4. This CDR3 has 15 amino acids. CDR1 is SGHDN and CDR2 is FVKESK in the germline V gene. The CDR3 DNA reads TGTGCCAGCAGCCAACGACAGGGATACTCCTACGAGCAGTACTTC. As protein: CASSQRQGYSYEQYF.

The rearrangement uses TRBV6-6 and TRBJ1-1; D may be TRBD1 (6 bases). The CDR3 is made up of 14 amino acids. Germline V gene lookup returns CDR1 MNHNY and CDR2 SVGAGI (reference sequence). V was cut by 2 bases and J by 4 bases, with 11 bases left in between. CDR3 in amino acids: CASSYGGTSTEAFF. For the CDR3, the DNA is TGTGCCAGCAGTTACGGGGGGACAAGCACTGAAGCTTTCTTT.

The V gene is TRBV12-5, the J gene TRBJ2-3; D remains unclear. The CDR3 is 11 residues long. Trimming removed 7 bases at V and 6 bases at J, with 8 bases between. CDR1 is LGHNT, CDR2 FRNRAP, per germline. This chain's CDR3 is CASALEDTQYF. CDR3 bases: TGTGCTAGTGCCCTGGAGGATACGCAGTATTTT.

CDR3 sequence: CASSQPGAGANVLTF. The CDR3 coding sequence is TGCGCCAGCAGCCAACCTGGGGCTGGGGCCAACGTCCTGACTTTC. The chain links TRBV4-3 to TRBJ2-6, with D unclear. CDR1 LGHNA and CDR2 YSLEER come from the germline V gene. This CDR3 contains 15 residues. Trimming pared 2 bases from V and 2 bases from J, leaving 7 bases between.

The genes are TRBV28 and TRBJ2-3; D ambiguous. Germline values: CDR1 MDHEN, CDR2 SYDVKM. The V gene lost 2 bases and the J gene lost 2 bases, with 5 bases spanning the gap. The CDR3 covers 13 residues. CDR3 in DNA: TGTGCCAGCAGTTTACCGGCCACAGATACGCAGTATTTT. Translated: CASSLPATDTQYF.

This rearrangement joins TRBV5-1 to TRBJ1-1; the D is unclear. V lost 4 bases and J lost 6, with 13 bases in between. Per the germline V gene, CDR1 is SGHRS and CDR2 is YFSETQ. The CDR3 runs to 13 residues. The CDR3 region is CASSRSMDSEAFF. CDR3 DNA sequence: TGCGCCAGCAGCCGATCAATGGATTCTGAAGCTTTCTTT.

This chain joins TRBV11-2 and TRBJ2-2; 7 bases agree with TRBD1. The CDR3 spans 15 residues. Germline V gene sequence: CDR1 SGHAT, CDR2 FQNNGV. V lost 1 base and J lost 5; bases outside the gene matches: 4. The CDR3 nucleotides are TGTGCCAGCAGCTTAGTAGGGACAGCTACCGGGGAGCTGTTTTTT. This gives the protein CASSLVGTATGELFF.

With respect to this clone: Other DNA variants within this sample encode the same CDR3. The V gene is TRBV5-1, the J gene TRBJ2-3, with a possible D match to TRBD2 (6 bases). V dropped 0 bases and J dropped 1 base, with 9 bases sitting between them. This CDR3 region has 15 residues. Germline V gene lookup returns CDR1 SGHRS and CDR2 YFSETQ. CDR3 protein: CASSLVGRGTDTQYF. The CDR3 nucleotides are TGCGCCAGCAGCTTGGTCGGGAGAGGCACAGATACGCAGTATTTT.

The chain couples TRBV11-3 to TRBJ2-2; TRBD2 matches 11 bases. V lost 5 bases, J lost 3 bases, and 2 bases stayed unmatched. Germline lookup yields CDR1 SGHNT and CDR2 YENEEA. The CDR3 is made up of 15 amino acids. The CDR3 DNA reads as TGTGCCAGCAGCCCGGGACTAGCGGACACCGGGGAGCTGTTTTTT. Encoded protein: CASSPGLADTGELFF. The full variable domain, in which reference TRBV11-3 and TRBJ2-2 provide the parts outside the CDR3, is EAGVVQSPRYKIIEKKQPVAFWCNPISGHNTLYWYLQNLGQGPELLIRYENEEAVDDSQLPKDRFSAERLKGVDSTLKIQPAELGDSAVYLCASSPGLADTGELFFGEGSRLTVL.